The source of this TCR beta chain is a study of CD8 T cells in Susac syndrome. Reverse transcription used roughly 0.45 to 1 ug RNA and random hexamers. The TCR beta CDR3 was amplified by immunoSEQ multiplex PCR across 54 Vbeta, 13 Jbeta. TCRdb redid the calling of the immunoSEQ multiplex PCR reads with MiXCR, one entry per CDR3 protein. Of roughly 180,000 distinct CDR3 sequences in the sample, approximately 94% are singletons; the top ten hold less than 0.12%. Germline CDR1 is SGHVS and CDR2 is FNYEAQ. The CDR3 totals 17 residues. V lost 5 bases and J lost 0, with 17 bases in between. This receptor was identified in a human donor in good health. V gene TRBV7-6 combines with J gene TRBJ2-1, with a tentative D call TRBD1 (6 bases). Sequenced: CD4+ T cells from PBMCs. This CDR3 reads CASSTAGTLSSYNEQFF. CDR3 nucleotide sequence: TGTGCCAGCAGCACGGCCGGGACATTAAGCTCCTACAATGAGCAGTTCTTC.